Presented here are 27 T cell receptor beta chains from one specimen sequenced in a study of Graves' ophthalmopathy and Graves' hyperthyroidism. Beta-chain TCR CDR3 regions were amplified from RNA transcripts. First-round RT-PCR used HTBI primers; second-round multiplex PCR followed. One entry per CDR3 protein results from TCRdb running MiXCR on the multiplex PCR reads. The profile shows around 600,000 distinct CDR3 sequences, over 40% of them singletons. Sequencing was done on a sample of peripheral blood. These receptors were collected from an adult man with Graves' ophthalmopathy.

Ten or more counts support this clonotype. The V call is TRBV6-5, the J call TRBJ2-7; TRBD2 agrees at 8 bases. Looked up from germline, CDR1 is MNHEY and CDR2 is SVGAGI. V dropped 11 bases and J dropped 4; count of bases not matched to a gene: 10. This CDR3 is 13 amino acids long. The DNA of the CDR3 is TGTGCCTCGACGGGGGGGACATCTTACGAGCAGTACTTC. Its protein is CASTGGTSYEQYF.

Concerning this clonotype: A much larger clone lies one base from this, so it may be a read error. This chain connects TRBV10-2 to TRBJ1-3; D is possibly TRBD1 (5 bases). Germline loops: CDR1 WSHSY, CDR2 SAAADI. The CDR3 sequence is 15 residues long. V gave up 4 bases and J gave up 5 bases, with 15 bases separating them. The CDR3 DNA follows: TGCGCCAGCAGTGGGGGGGGGATTTCTAGAAACACCATATATTTT. Translation: CASSGGGISRNTIYF.

On this clonotype itself: The junction departs from germline at one end; a sequencing error may be responsible. The DNA for the CDR3 is TGTGCCAGCAGAACCGGGACAGGGAACGCCGGGGAGCTGTTTTTT. It is translated as CASRTGTGNAGELFF. This chain connects TRBV5-6 to TRBJ2-2; TRBD1 agrees at 9 bases. Germline CDR1 is SGHDT and CDR2 is YYEEEE. The CDR3 spans 15 residues. The complete variable domain, with remaining parts taken from reference TRBV5-6 and TRBJ2-2, reads DAGVTQSPTHLIKTRGQQVTLRCSPKSGHDTVSWYQQALGQGPQFIFQYYEEEERQRGNFPDRFSGHQFPNYSSELNVNALLLGDSALYLCASRTGTGNAGELFFGEGSRLTVL.

The chain joins TRBV12-3 or TRBV12-4 to TRBJ1-2, with 7 bases fitting TRBD1. V trimming: 9 bases; J trimming: 7 bases; junction bases outside the gene matches: 14. The CDR3 spans 14 residues. This CDR3 reads CASCGDRRRSGYTF. CDR3 in DNA: TGTGCCAGTTGTGGGGACAGAAGGAGAAGTGGCTACACCTTC.

The chain recombines TRBV25-1 with TRBJ1-2, with TRBD1 identical over 9 bases. Germline trimming cut 0 bases from V and 5 bases from J; bases unmatched to any gene: 7. The CDR3 extends over 16 amino acids. From germline, CDR1 is MGHDK and CDR2 SYGVNS. For the CDR3, the DNA is TGTGCCAGCAGTGAATATCGGGACAGGGATTATTATGGCTACACCTTC. The encoded protein is CASSEYRDRDYYGYTF.

This clonotype was counted at least ten times. The rearrangement uses TRBV7-9 and TRBJ2-5; 7 bases match TRBD1. The V segment lost 4 bases and the J segment 5 bases; nucleotides outside the gene matches: 10. Germline V gives CDR1 SEHNR, CDR2 FQNEAQ (reference sequence). The CDR3 runs 15 residues. The CDR3 here is CASSSSRQGHETQYF. The CDR3 DNA reads TGTGCCAGCAGCTCCTCGAGACAGGGTCACGAGACCCAGTACTTC.

The genes are TRBV5-6 and TRBJ2-7; maybe TRBD2 (6 bases). Germline V lookup: CDR1 SGHDT, CDR2 YYEEEE. With 7 bases removed from V and 3 bases from J, the gap between germline ends came to 11 bases. There are 12 residues in the CDR3. CDR3 bases: TGTGCCAGCCGACGGGGACTCTACGAGCAGTACTTC. Amino acid sequence: CASRRGLYEQYF.

The V gene is TRBV7-2, the J gene TRBJ2-7; TRBD2 agrees at 12 bases. The CDR3 loop spans 18 amino acids. V was clipped by 0 bases and J by 1 base; unmatched bases: 7. CDR1 and CDR2 (germline): SGHTA, FQGNSA. CDR3 bases: TGTGCCAGCAGCTTAGCCCTAGCGGGGGGGCTGCCATCCTACGAGCAGTACTTC. The encoded protein is CASSLALAGGLPSYEQYF.

This clonotype occurred a few times. V is TRBV7-8 and J is TRBJ2-5; no clear D. There are 11 residues in the CDR3. Trimming shortened V by 5 bases and J by 6 bases, and 7 bases separated the two germline ends. Germline CDR1 is SGHVS and CDR2 is FQNEAQ. The CDR3 DNA follows: TGTGCCAGCAGCCCCATACAGACCCAGTACTTC. Encoded protein: CASSPIQTQYF.

The table lists this clonotype with a count of one. The V call is TRBV29-1, the J call TRBJ1-2; tentative D call: TRBD1 (5 bases). There are 11 residues in the CDR3. In germline, CDR1 is SQVTM, CDR2 ANQGSEA. V was clipped by 5 bases and J by 6 bases, with 10 bases between them. The CDR3 DNA reads as TGCAGCGTTTGGGGGGGGAATGGCTACACCTTC. Protein: CSVWGGNGYTF.

This clonotype was counted only a few times. This may be a read error, as it is one base from a much larger clone. The chain combines TRBV10-3 with TRBJ2-5; no firm D call. The CDR3 covers 11 residues. Trimming stripped 4 bases from V and 4 bases from J, with 4 bases between. Germline CDR1 and CDR2: ENHRY and SYGVKD. This CDR3 is CAISARETQYF. In nucleotides, the CDR3 is TGTGCCATCAGTGCACGAGAGACCCAGTACTTC.

This clonotype was seen repeatedly, ten times or more. The CDR3 spells CASSSAGTGEGYTF. The DNA of the CDR3 is TGTGCCAGCAGTTCCGCCGGGACAGGGGAAGGCTACACCTTC. V is TRBV27 and J is TRBJ1-2, with 10 bases identical to TRBD1. From germline, CDR1 is MNHEY and CDR2 SMNVEV (reference sequence). The CDR3 is 14 amino acids. Trimming took 4 bases from V and 8 from J; bases not matched to a gene: 7.

The rearrangement links TRBV2 to TRBJ2-6, with D possibly being TRBD2 (5 bases). V dropped 6 bases and J dropped 4 bases, with 19 bases sitting between them. Germline CDR1 reads SNHLY; CDR2 reads FYNNEI. This CDR3 comprises 17 residues. CDR3 nucleotides: TGTGCCAGCAGAGCTAGCAGTGACGTGTTAGGGGCCAACGTCCTGACTTTC. As protein: CASRASSDVLGANVLTF.

CDR3 sequence: CSVEEGSLAFF. The CDR3 DNA is TGCAGCGTTGAGGAGGGAAGCTTGGCTTTCTTT. The chain employs TRBV29-1 and TRBJ1-1; D is uncertain. The CDR3 has 11 amino acids. Between the trimmed V and J ends, which lost 3 bases and 11 bases, there was a span of 13 bases. CDR1 and CDR2 (germline): SQVTM, ANQGSEA.

A note on this clonotype: One end of the junction fails to match germline, which may point to a read error. The rearrangement links TRBV7-6 to TRBJ1-1, with D possibly TRBD1 on 5 matching bases. The CDR3 loop spans 13 amino acids. Germline CDR1 SGHVS, CDR2 FNYEAQ. DNA of the CDR3: TGTGCCAGCAGCTTAGGGGGCCGGACTGAAGTTTTCTTT. Amino acids: CASSLGGRTEVFF. Using reference TRBV7-6 and TRBJ1-1 for the parts outside the CDR3, the full variable domain is GAGVSQSPRYKVTKRGQDVALRCDPISGHVSLYWYRQALGQGPEFLTYFNYEAQQDKSGLPNDRFSAERPEGSISTLTIQRTEQRDSAMYRCASSLGGRTEVFFGQGTRLTVV.

This clonotype has only a few counts. The chain combines TRBV30 with TRBJ1-6, with D unresolved. CDR1 and CDR2 from the germline V gene are GTSNPN and SVGIG (reference sequence). This CDR3 contains 14 residues. Trimming removed 1 base from V and 8 bases from J, with 12 bases in between. CDR3 DNA: TGTGCCTGGAGTGCAGAGACACAGCATTCACCCCTCCACTTT. It encodes CAWSAETQHSPLHF.

The V call is TRBV29-1, the J call TRBJ2-6; tentative D call: TRBD1 (6 bases). The V gene lost 1 base and the J gene lost 0 bases, with 10 bases spanning the gap. The germline V gene encodes CDR1 SQVTM and CDR2 ANQGSEA. The CDR3 consists of 16 residues. The CDR3 loop reads CSVEARDTSGANVLTF. CDR3 DNA sequence: TGCAGCGTTGAAGCCCGGGACACCTCTGGGGCCAACGTCCTGACTTTC.

There are many counts of this clonotype. The chain combines TRBV4-1 with TRBJ1-2, with unresolved D. The ends were cut back, 0 bases at V and 4 bases at J, with 12 bases in the middle. The CDR3 covers 15 residues. Germline V gene sequence: CDR1 MGHRA, CDR2 YSYEKL. The CDR3 DNA reads as TGCGCCAGCAGCCAAGATCAGGTCCGGACCTATGGCTACACCTTC. It is translated as CASSQDQVRTYGYTF.

V gene TRBV3-1 combines with J gene TRBJ2-7, with 7 bases that match TRBD2. V was clipped by 1 base and J by 4 bases; unmatched bases: 10. The CDR3 extends over 16 amino acids. Looked up from germline, CDR1 is LGHDT and CDR2 is YNNKEL (reference sequence). DNA of the CDR3: TGTGCCAGCAGCCAAGGAGTAAGCGGGGTGCAGTACGAGCAGTACTTC. Its protein is CASSQGVSGVQYEQYF.

The rearrangement uses TRBV20-1 and TRBJ1-1; tentative D call: TRBD1 (5 bases). V dropped 0 bases and J dropped 3 bases, with 14 bases sitting between them. The CDR3 sequence is 15 residues long. Germline loops: CDR1 DFQATT, CDR2 SNEGSKA (reference sequence). CDR3 nucleotide sequence: TGCAGTGCTAGAGATCGCCAGGGATATGACACTGAAGCTTTCTTT. Amino acid sequence: CSARDRQGYDTEAFF.

The table lists this clonotype with a few counts. The chain has TRBV4-1 and TRBJ1-6; 7 bases match TRBD1. The junction had 7 bases not matched to a gene; V was cut back by 0 bases and J by 8 bases. Germline assignment: CDR1 MGHRA and CDR2 YSYEKL. The CDR3 consists of 16 residues. As DNA, the CDR3 is TGCGCCAGCAGCCAAGATCCGCGGGACAGTTATTCACCCCTCCACTTT. It encodes CASSQDPRDSYSPLHF.

The chain carries TRBV10-3 and TRBJ1-5, with TRBD1 identical over 11 bases. There are 17 residues in the CDR3. Germline CDR1 ENHRY, CDR2 SYGVKD. V trimming: 0 bases; J trimming: 6 bases; junction bases outside the gene matches: 7. CDR3 in amino acids: CAISESIGTGGSQPQHF. CDR3 DNA: TGTGCCATCAGTGAGTCGATCGGGACAGGGGGAAGTCAGCCCCAGCATTTT.

This clonotype was recorded a few times. The chain combines TRBV29-1 with TRBJ1-1; a weak D match, TRBD1 (5 bases). There are 12 residues in the CDR3. V lost 5 bases to trimming and J lost 1 base, with 8 bases between them. The germline V gene has CDR1 SQVTM and CDR2 ANQGSEA. CDR3 bases: TGCAGCGTTCGAACAGGGAACACTGAAGCTTTCTTT. This translates into CSVRTGNTEAFF.

A remark on this clonotype: The germline gene is not matched at one end of the junction; a read error may be the cause. This rearrangement joins TRBV10-3 to TRBJ1-1; possible D gene TRBD1, 6 bases. This CDR3 has 12 residues. In germline, CDR1 is ENHRY, CDR2 SYGVKD. In DNA form, the CDR3 reads TGTGCCATCCACTCGGGGGGCACTGAAGCTTTCTTC. Its protein is CAIHSGGTEAFF.

This clonotype was seen only a few times. The chain uses TRBV4-2 and TRBJ2-5; 10 bases map to TRBD2. This CDR3 is built from 16 residues. The trim removed 1 base at V and 2 bases at J, leaving 4 bases unmatched. Germline V gene sequence: CDR1 LGHNA, CDR2 YNFKEQ. The CDR3 spells CASSQGLAGDQETQYF. The CDR3 bases are TGTGCCAGCAGCCAAGGGCTAGCGGGGGATCAAGAGACCCAGTACTTC.

Concerning this clonotype: The conserved phenylalanine or tryptophan is not found at the CDR3 terminus, so this likely reflects a read error. No DNA is shown, since the ends of the CDR3 on it are uncertain; the CDR3 is the one TCRdb lists. The chain links TRBV15 to TRBJ2-2; the table's D call, TRBD2, has no DNA check behind it. Germline assignment: CDR1 LNHNV and CDR2 YYDKDF (reference sequence). The CDR3 spans 11 amino acids, including both terminal residues. The CDR3: CATSKGLAGAA.

This clonotype was seen only a few times. V is TRBV2 and J is TRBJ2-3, with 7 bases identical to TRBD1. Germline V lookup: CDR1 SNHLY, CDR2 FYNNEI. Trimming cost V 6 bases and J 4 bases; bases outside gene matches: 7. The length of the CDR3 is 14 residues. The CDR3 reads CASRETGWADTQYF. The CDR3 DNA follows: TGTGCCAGCAGAGAGACAGGGTGGGCAGATACGCAGTATTTT.